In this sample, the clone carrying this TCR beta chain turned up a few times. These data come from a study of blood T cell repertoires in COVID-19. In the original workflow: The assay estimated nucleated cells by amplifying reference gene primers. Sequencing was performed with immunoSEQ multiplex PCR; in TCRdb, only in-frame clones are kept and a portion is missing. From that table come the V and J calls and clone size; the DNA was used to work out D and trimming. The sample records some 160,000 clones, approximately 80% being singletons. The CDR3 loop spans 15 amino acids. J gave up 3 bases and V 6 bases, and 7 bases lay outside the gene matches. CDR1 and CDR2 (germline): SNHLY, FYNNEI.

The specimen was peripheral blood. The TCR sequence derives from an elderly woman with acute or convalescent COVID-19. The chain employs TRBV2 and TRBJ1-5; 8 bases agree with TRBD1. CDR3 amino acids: CASRLTGATNQPQHF. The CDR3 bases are TGTGCCAGCAGATTGACAGGGGCGACCAATCAGCCCCAGCATTTT.